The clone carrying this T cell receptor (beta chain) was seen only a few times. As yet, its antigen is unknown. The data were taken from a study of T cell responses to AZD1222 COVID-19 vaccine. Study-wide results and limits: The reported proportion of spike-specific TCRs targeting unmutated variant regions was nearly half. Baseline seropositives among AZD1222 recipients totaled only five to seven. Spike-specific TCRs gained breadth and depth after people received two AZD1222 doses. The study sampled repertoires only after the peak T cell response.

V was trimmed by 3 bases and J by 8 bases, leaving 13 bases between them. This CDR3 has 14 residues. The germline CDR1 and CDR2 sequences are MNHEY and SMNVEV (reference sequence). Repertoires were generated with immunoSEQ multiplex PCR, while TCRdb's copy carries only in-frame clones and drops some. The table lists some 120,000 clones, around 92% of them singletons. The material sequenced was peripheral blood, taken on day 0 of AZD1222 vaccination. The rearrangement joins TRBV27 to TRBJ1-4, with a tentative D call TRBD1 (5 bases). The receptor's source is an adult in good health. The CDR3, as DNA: TGTGCCAGCAGTTTCCAGGGTGTTGGGGAAAAACTGTTTTTT. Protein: CASSFQGVGEKLFF.